Presented here are 32 T cell receptor beta chains from one specimen sequenced in a study of T cell responses to AZD1222 COVID-19 vaccine. Libraries were prepared by immunoSEQ multiplex PCR; TCRdb keeps only in-frame clonotypes and omits some of them. The sample has around 100,000 clones, 88% seen once. The sequencing here drew on peripheral blood, taken on day 0 of AZD1222 vaccination. These receptor sequences come from an adult in good health.

The rearrangement joins TRBV18 to TRBJ1-3, with TRBD1 matching over 7 bases. CDR1 KGHSH and CDR2 LQKENI come from the germline V gene. There are 18 residues in the CDR3. V trimming: 1 base; J trimming: 0 bases; junction bases outside the gene matches: 9. The CDR3 loop reads CASSPQGATFYSGNTIYF. The CDR3 bases are TGTGCCAGCTCACCACAGGGGGCCACATTTTACTCTGGAAACACCATATATTTT.

This chain connects TRBV4-1 to TRBJ2-7; 9 bases agree with TRBD1. The J segment lost 2 bases and the V segment lost 0 bases, leaving 14 bases of the junction unmatched. Germline V gives CDR1 MGHRA, CDR2 YSYEKL. This CDR3 comprises 19 residues. The CDR3 spells CASSQDRRTGVFRAYEQYF. The CDR3 bases are TGCGCCAGCAGCCAAGATAGGAGGACAGGGGTCTTTCGGGCCTACGAGCAGTACTTC.

This sequence joins TRBV19 and TRBJ1-3; a possible D gene is TRBD1 (5 bases). Between the trimmed V and J ends, which lost 7 bases and 0 bases, there was a span of 13 bases. Germline V gene sequence: CDR1 LNHDA, CDR2 SQIVND (reference sequence). The CDR3 runs to 15 residues. CDR3 bases: TGTGCCAGTACCCCTGGACACTCCTCTGGAAACACCATATATTTT. It yields the protein CASTPGHSSGNTIYF.

CDR3 region: CASSQDTRTYEQYF. CDR3 nucleotide sequence: TGTGCCAGCAGCCAAGATACCAGAACCTACGAGCAGTACTTC. V gene TRBV4-2 combines with J gene TRBJ2-7; D is unclear. The germline V gene encodes CDR1 LGHNA and CDR2 YNFKEQ. The CDR3 runs 14 residues. V was cut by 0 bases and J by 2 bases, with 8 bases left in between.

This chain links TRBV6-2 or TRBV6-3 with TRBJ2-7; unclear D gene. Germline V gene data show CDR1 as MNHEY and CDR2 as SVGEGT. V lost 2 bases and J lost 4, with 9 bases in between. The CDR3 covers 13 residues. CDR3 region: CASSYDMGYEQYF. CDR3 DNA: TGTGCCAGCAGTTACGACATGGGGTACGAGCAGTACTTC.

This clone was detected only once. The V and J genes are TRBV15 and TRBJ1-5; D remains ambiguous. The V gene lost 4 bases and the J gene lost 4 bases, with 14 bases spanning the gap. The CDR3 length is 15 residues. Germline V gene data show CDR1 as LNHNV and CDR2 as YYDKDF (reference sequence). This CDR3 is CATSKRDIRNQPQHF. The CDR3 nucleotides read TGTGCCACCAGCAAGAGAGACATTCGGAATCAGCCCCAGCATTTT.

This clone has only one observation. The rearrangement uses TRBV9 and TRBJ1-3, with D tentatively TRBD1 (5 bases). This CDR3 is built from 14 residues. Germline CDR1 reads SGDLS; CDR2 reads YYNGEE. V was trimmed by 6 bases and J by 3 bases, leaving 13 bases between them. CDR3 DNA sequence: TGTGCCAGCAAACCAGGGTCCCGTGGAAACACCATATATTTT. Translation: CASKPGSRGNTIYF.

Here the CDR3 reads CASSLGSGSWYEQYF. In DNA form, the CDR3 reads TGTGCCAGCAGCTTAGGAAGCGGGAGTTGGTACGAGCAGTACTTC. The rearrangement links TRBV11-2 to TRBJ2-7; 8 positions match TRBD2. Germline loops: CDR1 SGHAT, CDR2 FQNNGV. The CDR3 runs to 15 residues. J gave up 4 bases and V 1 base, and 6 bases lay outside the gene matches.

This chain connects TRBV7-6 to TRBJ1-1, with 8 bases that match TRBD1. The CDR3 spans 15 residues. V lost 1 base, J lost 0 bases, and 1 base stayed unmatched. Per the germline V gene, CDR1 is SGHVS and CDR2 is FNYEAQ. In DNA form, the CDR3 reads TGTGCCAGCAGCTTAGGACAGGGGCTGAACACTGAAGCTTTCTTT. Its protein product is CASSLGQGLNTEAFF.

V usage is TRBV5-1 and J usage is TRBJ1-1, with D unclear. The germline V gene has CDR1 SGHRS and CDR2 YFSETQ. The CDR3 totals 15 residues. V lost 1 base and J lost 1, with 11 bases in between. Here the CDR3 reads CASSLRPAGNTEAFF. DNA of the CDR3: TGCGCCAGCAGCTTGAGGCCGGCAGGGAACACTGAAGCTTTCTTT. Filled out from reference TRBV5-1 and TRBJ1-1, the complete variable domain reads KAGVTQTPRYLIKTRGQQVTLSCSPISGHRSVSWYQQTPGQGLQFLFEYFSETQRNKGNFPGRFSGRQFSNSRSEMNVSTLELGDSALYLCASSLRPAGNTEAFFGQGTRLTVV.

This rearrangement joins TRBV28 to TRBJ1-6; no firm D call. CDR1 is MDHEN, CDR2 SYDVKM, per germline. V dropped 10 bases and J dropped 4 bases, with 11 bases sitting between them. The CDR3 spans 13 residues. The CDR3 DNA follows: TGTGCCACTCCTACAGATTATAATTCACCCCTCCACTTT. This codes for CATPTDYNSPLHF.

The V and J genes are TRBV6-4 and TRBJ2-3; TRBD2 matches 10 bases. Germline assignment: CDR1 MRHNA and CDR2 SNTAGT. V dropped 2 bases and J dropped 5; count of bases not matched to a gene: 4. The CDR3 runs 15 residues. As DNA, the CDR3 is TGTGCCAGCAGTGACCTGGCTAGCGGGAGAGATACGCAGTATTTT. Its translation is CASSDLASGRDTQYF.

The chain joins TRBV5-4 to TRBJ2-7, with no clear D. The germline V gene encodes CDR1 SGHNT and CDR2 YYREEE (reference sequence). Trimming pared 0 bases from V and 0 bases from J, leaving 4 bases between. This CDR3 has 13 amino acids. CDR3 sequence: CASSLGVSYEQYF. The CDR3, as DNA: TGTGCCAGCAGCTTGGGAGTCTCCTACGAGCAGTACTTC.

The genes are TRBV9 and TRBJ1-3, with D unresolved. The CDR3 has 15 amino acids. CDR1 is SGDLS, CDR2 YYNGEE, per germline. Trimming took 4 bases from V and 1 from J, leaving 12 bases between them. The CDR3 nucleotides read TGTGCCAGCAGCCCGAGAGGTGTTTCTGGAAACACCATATATTTT. Encoded protein: CASSPRGVSGNTIYF. The full variable domain, rest sourced from reference TRBV9 and TRBJ1-3, is DSGVTQTPKHLITATGQRVTLRCSPRSGDLSVYWYQQSLDQGLQFLIQYYNGEERAKGNILERFSAQQFPDLHSELNLSSLELGDSALYFCASSPRGVSGNTIYFGEGSWLTVV.

This sequence joins TRBV6-2 or TRBV6-3 and TRBJ2-1; 8 bases agree with TRBD2. The CDR3 spans 17 residues. The ends lost 4 bases at V and 10 bases at J; junction bases unmatched: 18. The germline gives CDR1 MNHEY, CDR2 SVGEGT. The DNA of the CDR3 is TGTGCCAGCAGTTCGTCCGGGTTCTCCTGGACTAGCAGGGAGCAGTTCTTC. The encoded protein is CASSSSGFSWTSREQFF.

The chain recombines TRBV27 with TRBJ2-1; D is unclear. Per the germline V gene, CDR1 is MNHEY and CDR2 is SMNVEV (reference sequence). V was trimmed by 2 bases and J by 5 bases, leaving 4 bases between them. The CDR3 loop spans 12 amino acids. The CDR3 region has the DNA TGTGCCAGCAGTTTACGGGACAATGAGCAGTTCTTC. Translation gives CASSLRDNEQFF.

V and J are TRBV5-4 and TRBJ2-1; 8 bases line up with TRBD2. The germline V gene encodes CDR1 SGHNT and CDR2 YYREEE (reference sequence). The CDR3 length is 15 residues. Losses at the gene ends were 4 bases for V and 6 bases for J; bases not matched to a gene: 9. Here the CDR3 reads CASSPGGLETNEQFF. Written as DNA, the CDR3 is TGTGCCAGCAGCCCGGGGGGACTAGAGACCAATGAGCAGTTCTTC.

The CDR3 loop is CASSSSSTGNYGYTF. The CDR3 DNA sequence: TGTGCCAGCAGCTCCTCTTCGACGGGAAACTATGGCTACACCTTC. This chain joins TRBV11-2 and TRBJ1-2; D is unresolved. The CDR3 length is 15 residues. Germline loops: CDR1 SGHAT, CDR2 FQNNGV. With 4 bases removed from V and 2 bases from J, the gap between germline ends came to 14 bases.

This sequence joins TRBV9 and TRBJ2-3, with D possibly TRBD1 on 6 matching bases. The CDR3 spans 14 residues. Germline V gene lookup returns CDR1 SGDLS and CDR2 YYNGEE. Trimming took off 0 bases at V and 3 bases at J, with 8 bases between the two ends. This CDR3 is CASSVEDSTDTQYF. The CDR3 DNA reads as TGTGCCAGCAGCGTAGAGGACAGTACAGATACGCAGTATTTT.

The chain recombines TRBV7-2 with TRBJ2-3; D is unresolved. The CDR3 extends over 14 amino acids. The V gene lost 1 base and the J gene lost 2 bases, with 7 bases spanning the gap. From germline, CDR1 is SGHTA and CDR2 FQGNSA. In DNA form, the CDR3 reads TGTGCCAGCAGCTTAGGCGCGATCACAGATACGCAGTATTTT. Amino acids: CASSLGAITDTQYF.

The chain joins TRBV5-4 to TRBJ2-7, with D tentatively TRBD2 (6 bases). Germline loops: CDR1 SGHNT, CDR2 YYREEE (reference sequence). V was shortened by 4 bases and J by 7 bases, with 21 bases between the two germline ends. The CDR3 consists of 15 residues. Here the CDR3 DNA reads TGTGCCAGCAGCGCCGGGGTAGCGGTCGAAGGGGAGCAGTACTTC. Protein sequence: CASSAGVAVEGEQYF.

The chain uses TRBV11-1 and TRBJ2-3, with 7 bases aligning to TRBD2. The CDR3 loop spans 15 amino acids. V gave up 5 bases and J gave up 0 bases; unmatched junction bases: 5. Germline assignment: CDR1 SGHAT and CDR2 FQDESV (reference sequence). This chain's CDR3 is CASSPRGWSTDTQYF. CDR3 in DNA: TGTGCCAGCAGCCCGCGGGGGTGGAGCACAGATACGCAGTATTTT.

The chain has TRBV27 and TRBJ2-7; possibly TRBD2 for D (6 bases). The CDR3 extends over 14 amino acids. Germline V gene sequence: CDR1 MNHEY, CDR2 SMNVEV (reference sequence). Between the trimmed V and J ends, which lost 7 bases and 6 bases, there was a span of 19 bases. The DNA for the CDR3 is TGTGCCAGCACGGCGGGAACTACGGGCATCGAGCAGTACTTC. Amino acid sequence: CASTAGTTGIEQYF.

This chain connects TRBV28 to TRBJ1-1; D is unresolved. Between the trimmed V and J ends, which lost 3 bases and 1 base, there was a span of 6 bases. CDR1 is MDHEN, CDR2 SYDVKM, per germline. The CDR3 has 13 amino acids. The CDR3 sequence: CASSLEGNTEAFF. Here the CDR3 DNA reads TGTGCCAGCAGTTTGGAGGGGAACACTGAAGCTTTCTTT.

The V call is TRBV2, the J call TRBJ2-2; 9 nucleotides align to TRBD1. The trim removed 5 bases at V and 6 bases at J, leaving 7 bases unmatched. CDR3 size: 15 residues. Germline V lookup: CDR1 SNHLY, CDR2 FYNNEI. CDR3 protein: CASSKDWTGAGELFF. As DNA, the CDR3 is TGTGCCAGCAGTAAAGATTGGACAGGGGCCGGGGAGCTGTTTTTT. Combining the CDR3 with reference TRBV2 and TRBJ2-2 gives the whole variable domain EPEVTQTPSHQVTQMGQEVILRCVPISNHLYFYWYRQILGQKVEFLVSFYNNEISEKSEIFDDQFSVERPDGSNFTLKIRSTKLEDSAMYFCASSKDWTGAGELFFGEGSRLTVL.

This clone occurred a few times. The V gene is TRBV9, the J gene TRBJ1-3, with D maybe TRBD1 (6 bases). V was clipped by 3 bases and J by 3 bases, with 13 bases between them. CDR1 and CDR2 from the germline V gene are SGDLS and YYNGEE. This CDR3 spans 15 amino acids. The CDR3 protein is CASSGRGAGGNTIYF. CDR3 DNA: TGTGCCAGCAGCGGCCGGGGGGCTGGTGGAAACACCATATATTTT.

The chain joins TRBV15 to TRBJ1-5, with TRBD1 matching over 12 bases. The germline V gene has CDR1 LNHNV and CDR2 YYDKDF (reference sequence). There are 16 residues in the CDR3. The V gene end was trimmed by 3 bases and the J gene end by 6 bases; junction bases not matched to a gene: 6. For the CDR3, the DNA is TGTGCCACCAGCAGGCGGGGACAGGGGGCTTTTCAGCCCCAGCATTTT. This codes for CATSRRGQGAFQPQHF. Full variable domain (remainder filled in from reference TRBV15 and TRBJ1-5): DAMVIQNPRYQVTQFGKPVTLSCSQTLNHNVMYWYQQKSSQAPKLLFHYYDKDFNNEADTPDNFQSRRPNTSFCFLDIRSPGLGDTAMYLCATSRRGQGAFQPQHFGDGTRLSIL.

The genes are TRBV10-3 and TRBJ1-4; D remains ambiguous. The CDR3 length is 14 residues. CDR1 ENHRY and CDR2 SYGVKD come from the germline V gene. The V and J ends lost 3 bases and 0 bases respectively, with 5 bases between them. The CDR3 nucleotides are TGTGCCATCAGTGAAGGAACAACTAATGAAAAACTGTTTTTT. It encodes CAISEGTTNEKLFF.

The rearrangement links TRBV7-8 to TRBJ2-7; D gene ambiguous. Germline V CDR1 and CDR2: SGHVS, FQNEAQ. The CDR3 totals 13 residues. V lost 4 bases, J lost 6 bases, and 13 bases lay in between. The CDR3 loop is CASSSSPLLEQYF. The CDR3 nucleotides read TGTGCCAGCAGCTCATCCCCCCTCCTCGAGCAGTACTTC.

The chain uses TRBV14 and TRBJ2-7, with D possibly being TRBD2 (5 bases). CDR1 and CDR2 from the germline V gene are SGHDN and FVKESK. Between the trimmed V and J ends, which lost 1 base and 6 bases, there was a span of 13 bases. The CDR3 runs 14 residues. CDR3 sequence: CASSQASLSGEQYF. The CDR3, as DNA: TGTGCCAGCAGCCAAGCGTCGCTAAGCGGCGAGCAGTACTTC.

This clone was counted a single time. The identical CDR3 is also encoded by other nucleotide sequences in the sample. This chain connects TRBV28 to TRBJ2-3, with D tentatively TRBD2 (6 bases). Germline V CDR1 and CDR2: MDHEN, SYDVKM. The CDR3 is made up of 13 amino acids. The V gene lost 5 bases and the J gene lost 2 bases, with 8 bases spanning the gap. The CDR3 DNA is TGTGCCAGCAGTGGGACTTCCACAGATACGCAGTATTTT. It translates to CASSGTSTDTQYF.

The chain recombines TRBV12-3 or TRBV12-4 with TRBJ1-1; unclear D gene. Deletions cut 3 bases from V and 10 bases from J, with 15 bases between. The CDR3 extends over 13 amino acids. The DNA for the CDR3 is TGTGCCAGCAGTTTGGGAACCGCGGTGGGAGCTTTCTTT. This translates into CASSLGTAVGAFF.